A selection of T cell receptor beta chains follows, all from one sample in a study of blood T cells in healthy people across ages. MiXCR, applied by TCRdb to the 5' RACE reads, yields one record per CDR3 protein. The sample lists about 1.6 million distinct CDR3 sequences, 34% occurring once. Sequences were obtained from blood. The receptor set was obtained from a woman aged 25 to 39 in good health. Each CDR3 is given with its conserved first and last residue. Each record gives: V gene, D gene, clone size, J gene, CDR3 DNA, CDR3 protein. A D gene is named only where the DNA matches it firmly. Only part of the rows carry a size: once, few, many, or a class if the clone is expanded.

v_gene: TRBV25-1; d_gene: TRBD2; abundance: few; j_gene: TRBJ2-3; CDR3nt: TGTGCCAGCAGTGAATATAGCGGGAGACGCACAGATACGCAGTATTTT; CDR3aa: CASSEYSGRRTDTQYF
v_gene: TRBV12-3/TRBV12-4; d_gene: .; abundance: few; j_gene: TRBJ1-2; CDR3nt: TGTGCCAGCAGTCCGGACACCCTCTATGGCTACACCTTC; CDR3aa: CASSPDTLYGYTF
v_gene: TRBV4-2; d_gene: TRBD2; abundance: .; j_gene: TRBJ2-6; CDR3nt: TGTGCCAGCAGCCAAGGTCATGGGGCTAGCGGGAGGGGAGTCTCTGGGGCCAACGTCCTGACTTTC; CDR3aa: CASSQGHGASGRGVSGANVLTF
v_gene: TRBV27; d_gene: TRBD1; abundance: .; j_gene: TRBJ2-1; CDR3nt: TGTGCCAGCAGTTTACTAATAACCGGGACAGGGGGCAATGAGCAGTTCTTC; CDR3aa: CASSLLITGTGGNEQFF
v_gene: TRBV27; d_gene: .; abundance: few; j_gene: TRBJ1-1; CDR3nt: TGTGCCAGCAGTCCAACAAGGACCTCTCGGGAAGCTTTCTTT; CDR3aa: CASSPTRTSREAFF
v_gene: TRBV7-9; d_gene: TRBD2; abundance: many; j_gene: TRBJ2-1; CDR3nt: TGTGCCAGCAGCTCCGGGACTAGTCCCTACAATGAGCAGTTCTTC; CDR3aa: CASSSGTSPYNEQFF
v_gene: TRBV7-9; d_gene: TRBD1; abundance: .; j_gene: TRBJ1-1; CDR3nt: TGTGCCAGCAGCTCCCTAAGGGGGACAGGGTCTAACACTGAAGCTTTCTTT; CDR3aa: CASSSLRGTGSNTEAFF
v_gene: TRBV3-1; d_gene: .; abundance: .; j_gene: TRBJ1-2; CDR3nt: TGTGCCAGCAGCCAACAATACTCCGGTATACGGCGCTATGGCTACACCTTC; CDR3aa: CASSQQYSGIRRYGYTF
v_gene: TRBV25-1; d_gene: TRBD1; abundance: .; j_gene: TRBJ2-3; CDR3nt: TGTGCCAGCCTCTCCGACAGGGATAGCACAGATACGCAGTATTTT; CDR3aa: CASLSDRDSTDTQYF
v_gene: TRBV3-1; d_gene: TRBD1; abundance: .; j_gene: TRBJ1-5; CDR3nt: TGTGCCAGCGGCCAAGCCCTACAGGGGCAGCCCCAGCATTTT; CDR3aa: CASGQALQGQPQHF
v_gene: TRBV5-1; d_gene: .; abundance: few; j_gene: TRBJ2-2; CDR3nt: TGCGCCAGCAGCTTGTTAACCCACACCGGGGAGCTGTTTTTT; CDR3aa: CASSLLTHTGELFF
v_gene: TRBV29-1; d_gene: .; abundance: .; j_gene: TRBJ1-2; CDR3nt: TGCAGCGTTGTCGCTTCTGGCTACACCTTC; CDR3aa: CSVVASGYTF
v_gene: TRBV7-2; d_gene: TRBD2; abundance: .; j_gene: TRBJ2-5; CDR3nt: TGTGCCAGCATCCGTGATGCGGGGGGGTACAATGAGCAGTACTTC; CDR3aa: CASIRDAGGYNEQYF
v_gene: TRBV18; d_gene: TRBD2; abundance: .; j_gene: TRBJ2-5; CDR3nt: TGTGCCAGCTCACCCGTCGCGGGGGGGCCGAAGACCCAGTACTTC; CDR3aa: CASSPVAGGPKTQYF
v_gene: TRBV5-1; d_gene: .; abundance: few; j_gene: TRBJ2-1; CDR3nt: TGCGCCAGCAGCAACTTCAATGAGCAGTTCTTC; CDR3aa: CASSNFNEQFF
v_gene: TRBV9; d_gene: .; abundance: few; j_gene: TRBJ1-1; CDR3nt: TGTGCCAGCAGCCCCACCGGGCAGGGGTACACTGAAGCTTTCTTT; CDR3aa: CASSPTGQGYTEAFF
v_gene: TRBV7-2; d_gene: .; abundance: .; j_gene: TRBJ2-5; CDR3nt: TGTGCCAGCAGCCCCTTTTCTGTTCTCAAAAGCTATGGGGAGACCCAGTACTTC; CDR3aa: CASSPFSVLKSYGETQYF
v_gene: TRBV20-1; d_gene: TRBD2; abundance: few; j_gene: TRBJ2-5; CDR3nt: TGCAGTGCTAGTATGTTAGCGGGAGTTTGGTCAGAGACCCAGTACTTC; CDR3aa: CSASMLAGVWSETQYF
v_gene: TRBV11-2; d_gene: TRBD1; abundance: .; j_gene: TRBJ2-1; CDR3nt: TGTGCCAGCAGCTTAACGGGACAGGGATCTGTGGGTGAGCAGTTCTTC; CDR3aa: CASSLTGQGSVGEQFF
v_gene: TRBV6-6; d_gene: TRBD1; abundance: .; j_gene: TRBJ1-1; CDR3nt: TGTGCCAGCAGTCCCGACAGGGTCTATCATGTGAACACTGAAGCTTTCTTT; CDR3aa: CASSPDRVYHVNTEAFF
v_gene: TRBV4-1; d_gene: TRBD2; abundance: few; j_gene: TRBJ2-2; CDR3nt: TGCGCCAGCAGCCAAGGCGGGAGGGCAACAACCGGGGAGCTGTTTTTT; CDR3aa: CASSQGGRATTGELFF
v_gene: TRBV20-1; d_gene: TRBD2; abundance: .; j_gene: TRBJ2-5; CDR3nt: TGCAGTACCAGGGACTACCGCCAAGAGACCCAGTACTTC; CDR3aa: CSTRDYRQETQYF
v_gene: TRBV12-3/TRBV12-4; d_gene: TRBD1; abundance: few; j_gene: TRBJ2-7; CDR3nt: TGTGCCAGCAGTGTGACAGGGGGCTTGGACGAGCAGTACTTC; CDR3aa: CASSVTGGLDEQYF
v_gene: TRBV14; d_gene: .; abundance: .; j_gene: TRBJ2-6; CDR3nt: TGTGCCAGCAGCCAAGGGCACGGCTCTGGGGCCAACGTCCTGACTTTC; CDR3aa: CASSQGHGSGANVLTF
v_gene: TRBV12-3/TRBV12-4; d_gene: TRBD2; abundance: once; j_gene: TRBJ2-1; CDR3nt: TGTGCCACCGCGCCCTCAAGCGGGAGGTCTTTCTTC; CDR3aa: CATAPSSGRSFF
v_gene: TRBV20-1; d_gene: TRBD2; abundance: .; j_gene: TRBJ2-1; CDR3nt: TGCAGTGCCCCCCTTACGGGGGGTAATGAGCAGTTCTTC; CDR3aa: CSAPLTGGNEQFF
v_gene: TRBV7-9; d_gene: .; abundance: .; j_gene: TRBJ1-1; CDR3nt: TGTGCCAGCAGCTTTTACAGGGACTCCACTGAAGCTTTCTTT; CDR3aa: CASSFYRDSTEAFF
v_gene: TRBV12-3/TRBV12-4; d_gene: .; abundance: .; j_gene: TRBJ1-1; CDR3nt: TGTGCCAGCTCAGTCGGGGAAACTGAAGCTTTCTTT; CDR3aa: CASSVGETEAFF
v_gene: TRBV3-1; d_gene: .; abundance: .; j_gene: TRBJ2-1; CDR3nt: TGTGCCAGCAGCCAAGATATGGGGGGCGACATAGAGCAGTTCTTC; CDR3aa: CASSQDMGGDIEQFF
v_gene: TRBV5-1; d_gene: .; abundance: few; j_gene: TRBJ1-5; CDR3nt: TGCGCCAGCAGCTCTCACCCAGGGACCAGCAATCAGCCCCAGCATTTT; CDR3aa: CASSSHPGTSNQPQHF
v_gene: TRBV29-1; d_gene: .; abundance: many; j_gene: TRBJ1-1; CDR3nt: TGCAGCGTTGTACAGGGTGGGACTGAAGCTTTCTTT; CDR3aa: CSVVQGGTEAFF
v_gene: TRBV20-1; d_gene: .; abundance: few; j_gene: TRBJ2-5; CDR3nt: TGCAGTGGTGCGTCAGGTGCACAAGAGACCCAGTACTTC; CDR3aa: CSGASGAQETQYF
v_gene: TRBV27; d_gene: TRBD1; abundance: few; j_gene: TRBJ2-5; CDR3nt: TGTGCCAGCAGTTTAAGGACAGGGCTAGGAGAGACCCAGTACTTC; CDR3aa: CASSLRTGLGETQYF
v_gene: TRBV11-2; d_gene: .; abundance: many; j_gene: TRBJ2-5; CDR3nt: TGTGCCAGCAGCTCCAGCGAGACCCAGTACTTC; CDR3aa: CASSSSETQYF
v_gene: TRBV7-2; d_gene: TRBD2; abundance: many; j_gene: TRBJ2-3; CDR3nt: TGTGCCAGCAGCTTATTGGTTGACCGAGCGGGGCACACAGATACGCAGTATTTT; CDR3aa: CASSLLVDRAGHTDTQYF
v_gene: TRBV7-3; d_gene: .; abundance: .; j_gene: TRBJ2-3; CDR3nt: TGTGCCAGCAGCCCCGCCGGGCCCCGAGGAGATACGCAGTATTTT; CDR3aa: CASSPAGPRGDTQYF
v_gene: TRBV15; d_gene: .; abundance: .; j_gene: TRBJ2-3; CDR3nt: TGTGCCACCAGCAGTACGGGGCCCCGGAACACAGATACGCAGTATTTT; CDR3aa: CATSSTGPRNTDTQYF
v_gene: TRBV29-1; d_gene: .; abundance: .; j_gene: TRBJ1-2; CDR3nt: TGCAGCGGTGGTGACGGGTACTATGGCTACACCTTC; CDR3aa: CSGGDGYYGYTF
v_gene: TRBV20-1; d_gene: TRBD1; abundance: .; j_gene: TRBJ1-5; CDR3nt: TGCAGTGCAATCGGTGGGACAGGGAGATTGGATCAGCCCCAGCATTTT; CDR3aa: CSAIGGTGRLDQPQHF
v_gene: TRBV29-1; d_gene: .; abundance: .; j_gene: TRBJ1-2; CDR3nt: TGCAGCGTTGAAGGGGCCACTACTAACTATGGCTACACCTTC; CDR3aa: CSVEGATTNYGYTF
v_gene: TRBV7-2; d_gene: .; abundance: .; j_gene: TRBJ2-1; CDR3nt: TGTGCCAGCAGCTTGTTACAGGTTTCCTACAATGAGCAGTTCTTC; CDR3aa: CASSLLQVSYNEQFF
v_gene: TRBV3-1; d_gene: .; abundance: .; j_gene: TRBJ2-5; CDR3nt: TGTGCCAGCGGCCAAGTGGGAAGAGGTAAACAAGAGACCCAGTACTTC; CDR3aa: CASGQVGRGKQETQYF
v_gene: TRBV7-9; d_gene: .; abundance: .; j_gene: TRBJ2-3; CDR3nt: TGTGCCAGCAGCTCCGGGGGGCAATCCGATACGCAGTATTTT; CDR3aa: CASSSGGQSDTQYF
v_gene: TRBV27; d_gene: .; abundance: .; j_gene: TRBJ2-1; CDR3nt: TGTGCCAGCAGCGCAACTAGCAAAGAGCAGTTCTTC; CDR3aa: CASSATSKEQFF
v_gene: TRBV20-1; d_gene: TRBD2; abundance: .; j_gene: TRBJ2-1; CDR3nt: TGCAGTGCCTCCCCTAGCGGGGGGTTATACAATGAGCAGTTCTTC; CDR3aa: CSASPSGGLYNEQFF
v_gene: TRBV21-1; d_gene: .; abundance: few; j_gene: TRBJ2-7; CDR3nt: TGTGCCAGCAGCAAAGCTCACTCCTACGAGCAGTACTTC; CDR3aa: CASSKAHSYEQYF
v_gene: TRBV20-1; d_gene: .; abundance: few; j_gene: TRBJ1-5; CDR3nt: TGCAGTGCACCCCAAGGAGGCGCCCTTTGGAATCAGCCCCAGCATTTT; CDR3aa: CSAPQGGALWNQPQHF
v_gene: TRBV6-1; d_gene: .; abundance: .; j_gene: TRBJ2-1; CDR3nt: TGTGCCAGCAGTGAAACCGGAGGGCTTAAGAAGTTCTTC; CDR3aa: CASSETGGLKKFF
v_gene: TRBV5-1; d_gene: TRBD2; abundance: few; j_gene: TRBJ2-7; CDR3nt: TGCGCCAGCACCACCTCCGGGAGGCCCTACGAGCAGTACTTC; CDR3aa: CASTTSGRPYEQYF
v_gene: TRBV29-1; d_gene: .; abundance: many; j_gene: TRBJ2-7; CDR3nt: TGCAGCGCTGGACCTCCCGGACTGGAATACGAGCAGTACTTC; CDR3aa: CSAGPPGLEYEQYF
v_gene: TRBV12-5; d_gene: TRBD2; abundance: .; j_gene: TRBJ2-1; CDR3nt: TGTGCTAGTGGTTTGGGACTAGCGGGGGGGCCTGCATTCAATGAGCAGTTCTTC; CDR3aa: CASGLGLAGGPAFNEQFF
v_gene: TRBV7-3; d_gene: .; abundance: few; j_gene: TRBJ2-3; CDR3nt: TGTGCCAGCAGCTTAATTGGGTCAGATACGCAGTATTTT; CDR3aa: CASSLIGSDTQYF
v_gene: TRBV29-1; d_gene: .; abundance: few; j_gene: TRBJ2-5; CDR3nt: TGCAGCGTTGTGGACTATTACCAAGAGACCCAGTACTTC; CDR3aa: CSVVDYYQETQYF
v_gene: TRBV12-3/TRBV12-4; d_gene: TRBD1; abundance: .; j_gene: TRBJ1-5; CDR3nt: TGTGCCAGCAGTTTAGCGATGGCAGGGGGTCAGCCCCAGCATTTT; CDR3aa: CASSLAMAGGQPQHF
v_gene: TRBV7-3; d_gene: .; abundance: few; j_gene: TRBJ2-1; CDR3nt: TGTGCCAGCAGCTCGACTAGTTTCAATGAGCAGTTCTTC; CDR3aa: CASSSTSFNEQFF
v_gene: TRBV20-1; d_gene: .; abundance: few; j_gene: TRBJ2-1; CDR3nt: TGCAGTGCTCCAACTAGTATCTCCTACAATGAGCAGTTCTTC; CDR3aa: CSAPTSISYNEQFF
v_gene: TRBV20-1; d_gene: .; abundance: few; j_gene: TRBJ1-1; CDR3nt: TGCAGTGCTAGGCTCCCGGGTTTGAACACTGAAGCTTTCTTT; CDR3aa: CSARLPGLNTEAFF
v_gene: TRBV20-1; d_gene: TRBD2; abundance: .; j_gene: TRBJ2-3; CDR3nt: TGCAGTGCTACGTCGGCGGGGGGTCGGGATACGCAGTATTTT; CDR3aa: CSATSAGGRDTQYF
v_gene: TRBV5-1; d_gene: .; abundance: .; j_gene: TRBJ2-2; CDR3nt: TGCGCCAGCAGCTTCCGGGGAGAGGCCGGGGAGCTGTTTTTT; CDR3aa: CASSFRGEAGELFF
v_gene: TRBV9; d_gene: .; abundance: few; j_gene: TRBJ2-7; CDR3nt: TGTGCCAGCAGCGTAGAGACAGGCTCCTACGAGCAGTACTTC; CDR3aa: CASSVETGSYEQYF